These T cell receptor beta chains were read from a single sample in a study of T cells in Graves' hyperthyroidism and ophthalmopathy. TCRdb analysed the multiplex PCR reads with MiXCR anew, one entry per CDR3 protein. The data show nearly 600,000 distinct CDR3 sequences, approximately 15% seen once. Sequenced input: blood. Every receptor here comes from a woman between 18 and 29 years old with Graves' ophthalmopathy. CDR3s include the opening cysteine and the closing phenylalanine or tryptophan. D genes are given only for firm matches. Size tells how often a clone was seen (once, few, many) or the class of an expanded clone, and some rows leave it out.

CDR3: CASSSWDTAFTF
DNA: TGTGCCAGCAGCTCATGGGACACCGCCTTCACCTTC
D: -
V: TRBV7-8
size: few
J: TRBJ1-2

CDR3: CASRGGDTGELFF
DNA: TGTGCCAGCAGGGGAGGTGACACCGGGGAGCTGTTTTTT
D: -
V: TRBV2
size: many
J: TRBJ2-2

CDR3: CANSDLFSYEQYF
DNA: TGTGCCAACTCGGACTTATTTTCCTACGAGCAGTACTTC
D: -
V: TRBV10-3
size: many
J: TRBJ2-7

CDR3: CSVSPGLTYNEQFF
DNA: TGCAGCGTCTCTCCGGGACTAACCTACAATGAGCAGTTCTTC
D: TRBD2
V: TRBV29-1
size: many
J: TRBJ2-1

CDR3: CASSLELLQKDTGELFF
DNA: TGTGCCAGCAGTTTGGAACTACTACAAAAGGACACCGGGGAGCTGTTTTTT
D: -
V: TRBV12-3/TRBV12-4
size: many
J: TRBJ2-2

CDR3: CAISTRYEQYF
DNA: TGTGCCATCTCAACTCGTTACGAGCAGTACTTC
D: -
V: TRBV28
size: many
J: TRBJ2-7

CDR3: CASSAGVVGETQYF
DNA: TGTGCCAGCTCGGCGGGAGTGGTTGGAGAGACCCAGTACTTC
D: TRBD2
V: TRBV18
size: -
J: TRBJ2-5

CDR3: CAISEGSLSYNEQFF
DNA: TGTGCCATCAGTGAAGGAAGTCTCTCCTACAATGAGCAGTTCTTC
D: -
V: TRBV10-3
size: -
J: TRBJ2-1

CDR3: CSARSVEGGHNEQFF
DNA: TGCAGTGCTAGATCGGTGGAGGGGGGACACAATGAGCAGTTCTTC
D: -
V: TRBV20-1
size: many
J: TRBJ2-1

CDR3: CASSSLTAFRVQYF
DNA: TGTGCCAGCAGTTCCCTGACAGCCTTTCGCGTGCAGTACTTC
D: -
V: TRBV6-1
size: many
J: TRBJ2-7

CDR3: CSVGGGQGAASGETQYF
DNA: TGCAGCGTCGGAGGTGGGCAGGGGGCGGCTAGCGGGGAGACCCAGTACTTC
D: -
V: TRBV29-1
size: -
J: TRBJ2-5

CDR3: CASSTIETWNTEAFF
DNA: TGTGCCAGCAGTACTATAGAAACCTGGAACACTGAAGCTTTCTTT
D: -
V: TRBV6-2/TRBV6-3
size: few
J: TRBJ1-1

CDR3: CASSSGTSGAYNEQFF
DNA: TGTGCCAGCAGTTCCGGGACTAGCGGGGCTTACAATGAGCAGTTCTTC
D: TRBD2
V: TRBV28
size: many
J: TRBJ2-1

CDR3: CASSDHRDNEKLFF
DNA: TGTGCCAGCAGTGATCACAGGGATAATGAAAAACTGTTTTTT
D: -
V: TRBV2
size: many
J: TRBJ1-4

CDR3: CASTYRGGNSPLHF
DNA: TGTGCCAGCACCTACAGGGGTGGTAATTCACCCCTCCACTTT
D: TRBD1
V: TRBV12-3/TRBV12-4
size: many
J: TRBJ1-6

CDR3: CASSSPTGGGGSGANVLTF
DNA: TGTGCCAGCAGTTCTCCCACAGGGGGAGGAGGATCTGGGGCCAACGTCCTGACTTTC
D: TRBD1
V: TRBV27
size: -
J: TRBJ2-6

CDR3: CASSQPGTSAPYEQYF
DNA: TGTGCCAGCAGCCAGCCCGGGACCTCCGCCCCCTACGAGCAGTACTTC
D: -
V: TRBV5-4
size: -
J: TRBJ2-7

CDR3: CAIGMSSGRAVDYNEQFF
DNA: TGTGCCATCGGAATGTCTAGCGGGAGGGCCGTTGACTACAATGAGCAGTTCTTC
D: TRBD2
V: TRBV10-3
size: many
J: TRBJ2-1

CDR3: CASSFSSGRASVYEQFF
DNA: TGTGCCAGCAGCTTTTCCAGCGGGAGGGCCTCAGTCTATGAGCAGTTCTTC
D: TRBD2
V: TRBV7-3
size: -
J: TRBJ2-1

CDR3: CAWSDSSYEQYF
DNA: TGTGCCTGGAGTGACAGCTCCTACGAGCAGTACTTC
D: -
V: TRBV30
size: many
J: TRBJ2-7

CDR3: CASSFSTSGRYNEQFF
DNA: TGTGCCAGCAGTTTCTCGACTAGCGGGAGGTACAATGAGCAGTTCTTC
D: TRBD2
V: TRBV6-2/TRBV6-3
size: many
J: TRBJ2-1

CDR3: CASSFLGGNYGYTF
DNA: TGTGCCAGCAGCTTCCTTGGGGGCAACTATGGCTACACCTTC
D: -
V: TRBV5-8
size: few
J: TRBJ1-2

CDR3: CASSLAILTDTQYF
DNA: TGTGCCAGTAGTCTAGCGATCTTGACAGATACGCAGTATTTT
D: -
V: TRBV19
size: few
J: TRBJ2-3

CDR3: CATRRTGQGESYEQYF
DNA: TGTGCCACCCGAAGAACTGGACAGGGAGAGTCCTACGAGCAGTACTTC
D: TRBD1
V: TRBV10-3
size: many
J: TRBJ2-7

CDR3: CASSEMLAGADTQYF
DNA: TGTGCCAGCAGTGAAATGCTAGCGGGAGCAGATACGCAGTATTTT
D: TRBD2
V: TRBV2
size: many
J: TRBJ2-3